The following is a T cell receptor beta chain sequence with its context. This sample was included in a study of blood T cell repertoires in COVID-19. Study details: Samples representing acute and convalescent COVID-19 were sourced from the United States, Italy and Spain. PBMCs, B-cell-depleted T cells, or T cells were the source of the cDNA or gDNA that made up the material.

Assay used: immunoSEQ multiplex PCR; TCRdb lists only in-frame clones, some missing. The sample yields some 290,000 clones, around 87% seen once. The CDR3 runs to 15 residues. CDR1 and CDR2 from the germline V gene are LGHNA and YNFKEQ. Trimming took 6 bases from V and 1 from J; bases not matched to a gene: 6. This rearrangement joins TRBV4-2 to TRBJ1-1; 9 bases agree with TRBD1. Sequencing was done on a sample of peripheral blood. This TCR derives from a middle-aged woman with COVID-19, enrolled during active disease. The CDR3 region is CASRLGQGANTEAFF. DNA for the CDR3: TGTGCCAGCAGACTGGGACAGGGAGCGAACACTGAAGCTTTCTTT.